The 6 T cell receptor beta chains below were found in one sample sequenced in a study of T cell clusters in autoimmune cytopenias. TRB was amplified from around 0.25 ug of peripheral blood genomic DNA per sample. TRB rearrangements were amplified by touch-down multiplex PCR with mixed TRB-A/B primers. TCRdb derives one entry per CDR3 protein from the multiplex PCR reads, leaving out DNA. The sample totals 2,500 to 3,000 distinct CDR3 sequences. The sample taken for sequencing was peripheral blood. These receptors all come from a human donor with an autoimmune cytopenia or autoimmune hepatitis (not recorded which).

The chain recombines TRBV20-1 with TRBJ1-1; the D gene TCRdb calls, TRBD1, cannot be checked with no DNA. CDR1 and CDR2 (germline): DFQATT, SNEGSKA (reference sequence). This CDR3 region has 12 residues. CDR3 amino acids: CSARGTGGRAFF.

CDR3 sequence reads: CASSLLSGNTEAFF. The chain uses TRBV5-6 and TRBJ1-1. The CDR3 length is 14 residues. Germline V gene sequence: CDR1 SGHDT, CDR2 YYEEEE.

This chain joins TRBV30 and TRBJ1-3. Germline V gene data show CDR1 as GTSNPN and CDR2 as SVGIG (reference sequence). CDR3 length: 13 amino acids. The CDR3 reads CAWSVGSGNTIYF.

The chain joins TRBV6-4 to TRBJ2-5; the D call from TCRdb, TRBD1, cannot be confirmed without DNA. The CDR3 has 16 amino acids. In germline, CDR1 is MRHNA, CDR2 SNTAGT. The CDR3 loop reads CASSEAKGDGQETQYF.

The genes are TRBV18 and TRBJ2-3; TCRdb names TRBD2, which stays unverified in the absence of DNA. The germline V gene has CDR1 KGHSH and CDR2 LQKENI. The CDR3 has 15 residues. The CDR3 sequence is CASSMTPFGTDTQYF.

This chain joins TRBV30 and TRBJ2-1; with no DNA, the TCRdb D assignment of TRBD2 cannot be verified. The CDR3 spans 15 residues. Germline V gives CDR1 GTSNPN, CDR2 SVGIG (reference sequence). CDR3 sequence reads: CAWTPHSASYNEQFF.